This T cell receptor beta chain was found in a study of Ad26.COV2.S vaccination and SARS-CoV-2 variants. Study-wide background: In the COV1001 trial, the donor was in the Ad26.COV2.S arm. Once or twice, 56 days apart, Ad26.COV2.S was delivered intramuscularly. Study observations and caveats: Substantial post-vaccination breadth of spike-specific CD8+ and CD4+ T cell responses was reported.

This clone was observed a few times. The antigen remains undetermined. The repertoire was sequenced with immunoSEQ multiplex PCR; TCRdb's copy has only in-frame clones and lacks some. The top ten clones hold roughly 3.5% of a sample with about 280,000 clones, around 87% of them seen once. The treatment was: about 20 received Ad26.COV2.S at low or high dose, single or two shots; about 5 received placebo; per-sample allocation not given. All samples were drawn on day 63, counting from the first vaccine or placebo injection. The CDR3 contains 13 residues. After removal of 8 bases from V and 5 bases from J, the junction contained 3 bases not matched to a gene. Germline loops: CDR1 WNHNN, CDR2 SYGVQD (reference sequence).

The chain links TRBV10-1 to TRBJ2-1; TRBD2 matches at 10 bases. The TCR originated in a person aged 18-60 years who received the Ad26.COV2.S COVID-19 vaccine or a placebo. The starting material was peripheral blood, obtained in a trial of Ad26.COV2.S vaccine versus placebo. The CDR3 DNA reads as TGCGCCAGCTCTAGCGGGAGTCACAATGAGCAGTTCTTC. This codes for CASSSGSHNEQFF.